This TCR beta chain derives from a study of cytomegalovirus exposure and HLA in healthy donors. Study-level results: Both high specificity and high sensitivity reportedly marked the classifier's diagnosis of cytomegalovirus status.

On this clone itself: What it binds is unknown.

Method: immunoSEQ multiplex PCR; TCRdb's copy keeps in-frame clones and lacks some. The profile shows 130,000 to 150,000 clones, about 86% of them singletons. The TCR was taken from a woman aged 18 to 35 in good health and CMV-seropositive. The sample taken for sequencing was PBMCs.

The CDR3 DNA reads as TGTGCCAGCAGCTTAGCAGTGGCCCGTAGCGACTATGGCTACACCTTC. This encodes CASSLAVARSDYGYTF. This chain connects TRBV7-2 to TRBJ1-2; unclear D gene. CDR1 is SGHTA and CDR2 is FQGNSA in the germline V gene. The length of the CDR3 is 16 residues. V dropped 0 bases and J dropped 3 bases, with 14 bases sitting between them.